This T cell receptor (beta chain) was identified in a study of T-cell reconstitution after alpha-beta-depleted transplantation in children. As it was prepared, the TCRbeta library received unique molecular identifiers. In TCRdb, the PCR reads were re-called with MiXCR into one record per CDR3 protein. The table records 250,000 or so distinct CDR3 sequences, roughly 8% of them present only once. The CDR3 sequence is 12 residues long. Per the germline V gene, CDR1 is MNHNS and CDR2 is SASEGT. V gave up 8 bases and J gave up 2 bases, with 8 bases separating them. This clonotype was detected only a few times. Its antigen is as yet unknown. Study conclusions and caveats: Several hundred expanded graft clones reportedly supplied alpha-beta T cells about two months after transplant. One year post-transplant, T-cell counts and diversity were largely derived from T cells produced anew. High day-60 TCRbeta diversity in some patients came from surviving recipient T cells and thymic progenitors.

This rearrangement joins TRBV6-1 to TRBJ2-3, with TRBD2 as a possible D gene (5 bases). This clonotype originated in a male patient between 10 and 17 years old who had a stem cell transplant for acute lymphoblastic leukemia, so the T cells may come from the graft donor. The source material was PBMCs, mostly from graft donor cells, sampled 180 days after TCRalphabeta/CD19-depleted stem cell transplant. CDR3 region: CASGEPTDTQYF. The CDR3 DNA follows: TGTGCCAGCGGGGAGCCCACAGATACGCAGTATTTT.